The source of this T cell receptor beta chain is a study of blood T cell repertoires in COVID-19. Here immunoSEQ multiplex PCR was the method, and the copy in TCRdb shows in-frame clones only, minus some. This table holds tens of thousands of clones, 80% to 90% found once. There are 16 residues in the CDR3. Looked up from germline, CDR1 is SGDLS and CDR2 is YYNGEE. Trimming stripped 0 bases from V and 5 bases from J, with 17 bases between. Sequencing was done on a sample of peripheral blood. The TCR sequence derives from an elderly woman with acute or convalescent COVID-19. V and J are TRBV9 and TRBJ2-5; TRBD2 might be the D (6 bases). The CDR3 DNA sequence: TGTGCCAGCAGCGTAGCCCGAGGAGGGTTTGGGGAGACCCAGTACTTC. Amino acids: CASSVARGGFGETQYF.